A single sample is the source of the 9 T cell receptor beta chains below, sequenced in a study of CD4 and CD8 cells across lung adenocarcinoma regions. TCRdb re-called the PCR reads through MiXCR, storing one row per CDR3 protein. The sample lists more than 11,000 distinct CDR3 sequences; around 40% were seen once. The material sequenced was CD4+ T cells from the center of a lung tumor. The receptors were gathered from a male donor with lung adenocarcinoma. The CD4 and CD8 labels of this study may be unreliable.

This clonotype ranks as large. The chain recombines TRBV6-5 with TRBJ2-1; the match to TRBD2 covers 8 bases. The V gene end was trimmed by 6 bases and the J gene end by 0 bases; junction bases not matched to a gene: 7. The germline CDR1 and CDR2 sequences are MNHEY and SVGAGI. This CDR3 has 16 amino acids. In DNA, the CDR3 is TGTGCCAGCAGCCGGAAAAGCGGGAGCTCCTACAATGAGCAGTTCTTC. Translation: CASSRKSGSSYNEQFF.

The V call is TRBV6-1, the J call TRBJ2-5, with 7 nucleotides matching TRBD2. The length of the CDR3 is 13 residues. Germline assignment: CDR1 MNHNS and CDR2 SASEGT. V gave up 2 bases and J gave up 11 bases; unmatched junction bases: 8. The CDR3 here is CASSEQTGGGQYF. CDR3 in DNA: TGTGCCAGCAGTGAACAGACGGGAGGCGGGCAGTACTTC.

This clonotype was counted a few times. V usage is TRBV6-5 and J usage is TRBJ2-2; no reliable D call. CDR3 size: 15 residues. V dropped 8 bases and J dropped 0 bases, with 13 bases sitting between them. The V gene's germline CDR1 is MNHEY and CDR2 SVGAGI. The CDR3 region is CASVQPPANTGELFF. In nucleotides, the CDR3 is TGTGCCAGCGTTCAGCCCCCTGCGAACACCGGGGAGCTGTTTTTT.

The CDR3 here is CAGKVGRDSDTQYF. CDR3 DNA: TGTGCGGGAAAGGTGGGCCGTGACTCGGATACGCAGTACTTC. V and J are TRBV6-1 and TRBJ2-5; D remains unclear. This CDR3 region has 14 residues. From germline, CDR1 is MNHNS and CDR2 SASEGT.

This chain links TRBV10-1 with TRBJ1-4; D may be TRBD1 (6 bases). V was cut by 2 bases and J by 8 bases, with 12 bases left in between. The CDR3 has 14 residues. Germline V gene sequence: CDR1 WNHNN, CDR2 SYGVQD (reference sequence). The CDR3 here is CASSEGGAGEKLFF. For the CDR3, the DNA is TGCGCCAGCAGTGAGGGGGGGGCTGGCGAAAAACTGTTTTTT.

The rearrangement uses TRBV10-3 and TRBJ2-5; 7 bases align to TRBD1. Germline lookup yields CDR1 ENHRY and CDR2 SYGVKD. The CDR3 totals 18 residues. The CDR3: CAGCGAGLGGFDKKTQYF. DNA for the CDR3: TGTGCGGGTTGTGGAGCAGGGCTAGGGGGCTTTGACAAAAAGACCCAGTACTTC.

J is TRBJ1-2 and V is TRBV6-5; 10 bases fit TRBD1. CDR3 length: 17 amino acids. CDR1 and CDR2 from the germline V gene are MNHEY and SVGAGI. Trimming at V came to 2 bases and at J to 5 bases, leaving 11 bases not matched to a gene. CDR3 sequence: CASSYRTTTGGAYGYTF. CDR3 nucleotides: TGTGCCAGCAGTTACCGCACGACGACAGGGGGCGCTTATGGCTACACCTTC.

This chain joins TRBV7-2 and TRBJ2-1; TRBD2 aligns across 12 bases. The CDR3 sequence is 14 residues long. CDR1 SGHTA and CDR2 FQGNSA come from the germline V gene. The V segment lost 4 bases and the J segment 11 bases; nucleotides outside the gene matches: 6. The CDR3 is CASSSATSGRKQFF. CDR3 in DNA: TGTGCCAGCAGCTCCGCAACTAGCGGGAGGAAGCAGTTCTTC.

This clonotype was recorded many times. V is TRBV6-1 and J is TRBJ1-5; D is perhaps TRBD1 (5 bases). The V gene lost 1 base and the J gene lost 6 bases, with 16 bases spanning the gap. Germline V gives CDR1 MNHNS, CDR2 SASEGT. This CDR3 is 16 amino acids long. CDR3 loop: CASSEVPWGVGQPQHF. The CDR3 DNA is TGTGCCAGCAGTGAAGTACCCTGGGGGGTTGGTCAGCCCCAGCATTTT.